By proportion, the clone carrying this T cell receptor beta chain is medium-sized. Its antigen is currently unknown. CDR3 length: 16 amino acids. Per germline, CDR1 SNHLY and CDR2 FYNNEI. After removal of 3 bases from V and 3 bases from J, the junction contained 4 bases not matched to a gene. Site-matched primary tumor biopsies were taken before and after PD-1 blockade. The entry originates in a study of T cells in tumors after PD-1 blockade. General study results and limits: Clonal replacement appeared only between pre- and post-treatment samples. Most post-therapy expanded exhausted CD8+ clones were new, undetected before treatment. Some novel exhausted tumor clones appeared in pre-treatment blood, suggesting peripheral recruitment.

Method: immunoSEQ multiplex PCR; TCRdb's copy keeps in-frame clones and lacks some. Of fewer than 15,000 clones in the sample, 60% to 70% were seen once. The source of this sequence is a human donor with basal cell carcinoma. The chain is built from TRBV2 and TRBJ2-2; TRBD2 matches at 10 bases. Source: tumor tissue, taken before anti-PD-1 treatment. CDR3 residues: CASSDSGLADTGELFF. The CDR3 DNA sequence: TGTGCCAGCAGTGATTCAGGACTAGCGGACACCGGGGAGCTGTTTTTT.